This TCR beta chain is drawn from a study of shared clonotypes between healthy human individuals (dated by TCRdb to 2018 to 2021). In terms of the full investigation: A few men and a couple of women, aged 18 to 49 years, made up the cohort. For each donor, CD4 naive and CD4 memory were each run on three plates, CD8 naive on two plates, and CD8 memory on one plate. To estimate repertoire size and how much clonotype sharing occurs between individuals, the study deeply sequenced the blood TCR repertoires of about 5 healthy adults. To increase sequencing depth and limit assay-specific biases, TCR repertoire library preparation and sequencing were carried out by different laboratories using diverse techniques. Between about 0.94 and 8.9 billion PBMCs per donor were obtained by leukapheresis.

The paper's findings and limits, for the study overall: Rarefaction of sorted-subset datasets indicated incomplete sequencing despite the large sequencing depth. Compared with non-shared clonotypes, the clonotypes found in all four sorted-subset donors had higher generation probabilities. Pairwise subsampling led to the expectation that sequencing depth would affect the degree of clonotype sharing among donors. Sampling was limited to blood, and TCR repertoires in tissue likely differ from TCR repertoires in blood. Naive subsets generally had larger estimated clonotype richness than memory subsets. When a handful of donors were compared, the shared fraction of clonotypes was around 5% for naive CD4, roughly 3.4% for naive CD8, 2% to 2.5% for memory CD4, and 0.35% to 0.4% for memory CD8. Because the study included a small number of donors, the genetic and exposure-history diversity represented was limited.

TCR CDR3 regions were amplified from genomic DNA by multiplex PCR using the deep immunoSEQ assay. Genomic DNA extracted from each cell subset was distributed evenly over all wells of several immunoSEQ 96-well plates, and each plate served as one replicate. For sorted subsets, each replicate PCR was loaded with about 0.2 ug genomic DNA, equivalent to 25,000 to 35,000 T cell genomes. Purified libraries were measured with a Qubit 3.0 fluorometer, size-checked on a Bioanalyzer 2100, and measured again with the KAPA Library Quantification kit. Every immunoSEQ 96-well plate was sequenced on a dedicated single-read 150-cycle Illumina NextSeq 550 flow cell. The authors processed their data as follows. Because only junctional sequences without quality scores were contained in the immunoSEQ output, filtering matching that applied to full-length reads could not be performed. To assign V/J genes and CDR3, sequences were annotated against IMGT germline references using PyIR, a Python wrapper for IgBLAST v1.9. Reads with weak V/J assignments (E-value above 1e-6), missing CDR3, stop codons, out-of-frame junctions, or ambiguous translated residues were removed. V3J clonotypes were defined by identical inferred V gene, J gene, and CDR3 amino acid sequence. To compute the percentage overlap between repertoires, the number of shared unique clonotypes was divided by the size of the smaller repertoire. Three approaches were used to assess repertoire richness: RTK rarefaction, the Chao1 estimator, and Recon v2.1 estimates of unobserved clonotypes. For all TCRbeta clonotypes obtained by the gDNA method from a few donors, generation probabilities were computed with OLGA. The table comes from immuneACCESS by way of TCRdb, which keeps in-frame sequences with V and J called. Part of the clones is missing from these tables; in studies checked, under half for an unresolved V gene and the rest for unknown reasons. Clone size and the V and J calls come from that table; the DNA yielded D and trimming. The sample has some 580,000 clones on record, roughly 98% of them singletons. Of the sample, 0.3% falls within the top ten clones.

For the CD8 naive samples, CD45RO-negative cells were positively selected for CCR7, yielding a CD45RA+CCR7+ population from which TemRA cells were excluded. The donors were healthy, HIV-negative adults with no recently reported acute infections or vaccinations. Every donor was a Caucasian adult living in Nashville, Tennessee, USA. Blood was obtained by leukapheresis, after which PBMCs were separated by Ficoll-Histopaque density gradient centrifugation and cryopreserved in liquid nitrogen vapor phase. Analytical flow cytometry was used to check the purity and quantity of every magnetically sorted T cell population. Each sorted fraction had its genomic DNA isolated and then quantified by UV absorbance on a Nanodrop 2000c. In its sample, this clone was seen once. The target of this receptor is not known. Qualities for individual bases were not recorded, and no much larger clone is one base off. Trimming at the junction amounts to 4 bases on V and 2 bases on J, and the germline ends lie 16 bases apart. Its CDR3 holds 15 amino acids, cysteine through phenylalanine. Just the 45-base CDR3 DNA is kept, in frame starting at base 1. CDR1 is given as SGDLS and CDR2 as YYNGEE, both from the germline V gene.

The rearrangement joined TRBV9 to TRBJ2-7; TRBD1 is possibly the D segment (6 matching bases). Sequences were obtained from naive CD8+ T cells sorted from blood. The cell subset or site label here, explained by the study, means: CD45RA+CCR7+. This TCR came from a man aged 25 to 45 in good health. The bases are TGTGCCAGCAGCATGAACCGGGACATCCCCTACGAGCAGTACTTC. The resulting protein is CASSMNRDIPYEQYF.